A single sample is the source of the 16 T cell receptor beta chains below, sequenced in a study of cytomegalovirus exposure and HLA in healthy donors. The protocol was immunoSEQ multiplex PCR, while the TCRdb copy is restricted to in-frame clones and leaves out a portion. Of tens of thousands of clones listed, about 92% are singletons. The sequenced material came from PBMCs. These receptors were obtained from a man in his late teens or twenties in good health and CMV-seronegative.

V usage is TRBV6-5 and J usage is TRBJ1-4; 8 bases are a match to TRBD1. CDR1 and CDR2 (germline): MNHEY, SVGAGI. There are 14 residues in the CDR3. V was pared by 5 bases and J by 6 bases, with 5 bases of the junction left unmatched. In nucleotides, the CDR3 is TGTGCCAGCAGTCGGACAGGGTCGGATGAAAAACTGTTTTTT. This gives the protein CASSRTGSDEKLFF.

V and J are TRBV6-5 and TRBJ2-7, with TRBD1 matching over 8 bases. Trimming removed 5 bases from V and 4 bases from J; junction bases left unmatched: 7. This CDR3 has 14 residues. Germline CDR1 is MNHEY and CDR2 is SVGAGI. The CDR3 protein is CASSNGQGKYEQYF. In DNA form, the CDR3 reads TGTGCCAGCAGTAATGGACAGGGTAAATACGAGCAGTACTTC.

The chain recombines TRBV6-4 with TRBJ2-2; 8 nucleotides match TRBD2. This CDR3 has 15 residues. The germline V gene has CDR1 MRHNA and CDR2 SNTAGT. V was pared by 3 bases and J by 3 bases, with 3 bases of the junction left unmatched. The CDR3 sequence is CASSEAGEDTGELFF. CDR3 coding DNA: TGTGCCAGCAGTGAAGCGGGAGAGGACACCGGGGAGCTGTTTTTT.

The chain has TRBV6-6 and TRBJ1-5, with 8 bases lining up with TRBD1. The CDR3 totals 14 residues. The V and J ends lost 4 bases and 4 bases, in that order; junction bases with no gene match: 3. Per germline, CDR1 MNHNY and CDR2 SVGAGI (reference sequence). The DNA of the CDR3 is TGTGCCAGCAGTTCGCGACAGGGGAATCAGCCCCAGCATTTT. It specifies CASSSRQGNQPQHF.

The genes are TRBV7-9 and TRBJ2-3, with 8 nucleotides matching TRBD1. Trimming cost V 5 bases and J 2 bases; bases outside gene matches: 6. Per the germline V gene, CDR1 is SEHNR and CDR2 is FQNEAQ (reference sequence). There are 15 residues in the CDR3. The CDR3, as DNA: TGTGCCAGCAGCCCCGGGACAGGAGACACAGATACGCAGTATTTT. This sequence encodes CASSPGTGDTDTQYF. Looking up the rest from reference TRBV7-9 and TRBJ2-3 gives the full variable domain: DTGVSQNPRHKITKRGQNVTFRCDPISEHNRLYWYRQTLGQGPEFLTYFQNEAQLEKSRLLSDRFSAERPKGSFSTLEIQRTEQGDSAMYLCASSPGTGDTDTQYFGPGTRLTVL.

The rearrangement links TRBV12-2 to TRBJ1-2. TRBV12-2 is recorded as a pseudogene. This CDR3 region has 14 residues. The CDR3 loop is CARQLRGSNYGYTF. The DNA for the CDR3 is TGTGCTAGACAGCTTCGGGGGTCTAACTATGGCTACACCTTC.

The chain uses TRBV5-5 and TRBJ2-7; 7 bases map to TRBD1. Germline assignment: CDR1 SGHKS and CDR2 YYEKEE (reference sequence). This CDR3 has 16 amino acids. V was pared by 4 bases and J by 7 bases, with 17 bases of the junction left unmatched. In nucleotides, the CDR3 is TGTGCCAGCAGCGGGCCCCTACCGACAGGGAGAAGGGAGCAGTACTTC. This encodes CASSGPLPTGRREQYF.

The CDR3 loop is CASSPNRGPSYEQYF. The CDR3 DNA reads as TGCGCCAGCAGCCCGAACAGGGGACCCTCCTACGAGCAGTACTTC. The chain uses TRBV5-1 and TRBJ2-7; TRBD1 aligns across 7 bases. The V segment lost 4 bases and the J segment 0 bases; nucleotides outside the gene matches: 7. Looked up from germline, CDR1 is SGHRS and CDR2 is YFSETQ. The CDR3 has 15 residues.

The chain couples TRBV19 to TRBJ1-1; D is ambiguous. The V gene's germline CDR1 is LNHDA and CDR2 SQIVND (reference sequence). Trimming pared 0 bases from V and 6 bases from J, leaving 14 bases between. This CDR3 has 15 amino acids. The CDR3 DNA is TGTGCCAGTAGTATAGATGGTCGGATGGGCGCTGAAGCTTTCTTT. Translation gives CASSIDGRMGAEAFF.

The V and J genes are TRBV6-5 and TRBJ2-1; 9 nucleotides match TRBD1. The germline CDR1 and CDR2 sequences are MNHEY and SVGAGI. J gave up 6 bases and V 6 bases, and 6 bases lay outside the gene matches. CDR3 length: 14 residues. CDR3 DNA sequence: TGTGCCAGCAGGGGACAGGGCTCCGGCAATGAGCAGTTCTTC. Its protein product is CASRGQGSGNEQFF.

V usage is TRBV4-1 and J usage is TRBJ1-1, with D unclear. V was cut by 1 base and J by 1 base, with 22 bases left in between. This CDR3 comprises 19 residues. CDR1 and CDR2 (germline): MGHRA, YSYEKL. The CDR3 loop reads CASSQGSPLIAGRNTEAFF. The CDR3 nucleotides read TGCGCCAGCAGCCAAGGTTCCCCCCTAATCGCAGGAAGGAACACTGAAGCTTTCTTT.

The CDR3 DNA reads as TGTGCCAGCAGCACCGGGGCGGGAAACTATGGCTACACCTTC. It translates to CASSTGAGNYGYTF. The J gene is TRBJ1-2, the V gene TRBV28; tentatively, D is TRBD1 (5 bases). CDR3 length equals 14 residues. V was trimmed by 6 bases and J by 2 bases, leaving 13 bases between them. Germline CDR1 reads MDHEN; CDR2 reads SYDVKM.

This rearrangement joins TRBV7-2 to TRBJ1-1, with D perhaps matching TRBD1 (6 bases). V lost 3 bases, J lost 10 bases, and 15 bases lay in between. This CDR3 is 13 amino acids long. In germline, CDR1 is SGHTA, CDR2 FQGNSA. The DNA for the CDR3 is TGTGCCAGCAGCTTTTGGGGGGGGCCTGGAGCTTTCTTT. Protein sequence: CASSFWGGPGAFF.

The chain uses TRBV7-2 and TRBJ1-2, with a tentative D call TRBD1 (5 bases). The CDR3 totals 17 residues. Germline V lookup: CDR1 SGHTA, CDR2 FQGNSA. Trimming cost V 2 bases and J 0 bases, with 16 bases left between them. The CDR3, as DNA: TGTGCCAGCAGCTTATTAGTGGGGCAGCCGACTAACTATGGCTACACCTTC. Its translation is CASSLLVGQPTNYGYTF.

The chain joins TRBV27 to TRBJ2-1; maybe TRBD1 (6 bases). The CDR3 spans 16 residues. CDR1 is MNHEY and CDR2 is SMNVEV in the germline V gene (reference sequence). V shed 5 bases and J shed 4 bases, with 18 bases lying between them. In DNA form, the CDR3 reads TGTGCCAGCAGTCCCCCGGTGGACAGATTGTACAATGAGCAGTTCTTC. This gives the protein CASSPPVDRLYNEQFF.

The V call is TRBV11-3, the J call TRBJ1-1, with TRBD1 matching 9 bases. The V gene's germline CDR1 is SGHNT and CDR2 YENEEA. CDR3 length: 15 amino acids. V dropped 8 bases and J dropped 4; count of bases not matched to a gene: 11. CDR3 sequence reads: CASAPYRGLGTEAFF. The CDR3 nucleotides are TGTGCCAGCGCGCCTTACAGGGGGCTAGGCACTGAAGCTTTCTTT.